The 8 T cell receptor beta chains below come from one sample, sequenced in a study of blood T cells in healthy people across ages. A sample-barcoded 5' primer and a J-beta primer mix were used in a second PCR of about 6 to 11 cycles. MiXCR, applied by TCRdb to the 5' RACE reads, yields one record per CDR3 protein. The sample yields under 2 million distinct CDR3 sequences, almost 35% seen once. Sequencing input: blood. Source of these receptors: a woman in her thirties in good health.

This chain uses TRBV20-1 with TRBJ1-5; 7 bases align to TRBD1. V lost 1 base and J lost 7; bases outside the gene matches: 10. Germline values: CDR1 DFQATT, CDR2 SNEGSKA (reference sequence). This CDR3 is built from 15 residues. CDR3 region: CSARVPRDSRQPQHF. The CDR3 nucleotides read TGCAGTGCTAGAGTACCTCGGGACAGCAGGCAGCCCCAGCATTTT.

The chain combines TRBV6-1 with TRBJ2-5; no firm D call. The CDR3 runs to 14 residues. Per germline, CDR1 MNHNS and CDR2 SASEGT. V was shortened by 2 bases and J by 6 bases, with 13 bases between the two germline ends. The DNA of the CDR3 is TGTGCCAGCAGTGAATCTAGGGCTCAAAAGACCCAGTACTTC. This translates into CASSESRAQKTQYF.

The CDR3 bases are TGCGCCAGCATAGACCGTGACTATGGCTACACCTTC. This sequence encodes CASIDRDYGYTF. The chain couples TRBV10-2 to TRBJ1-2; D gene ambiguous. The CDR3 has 12 residues. Trimming cost V 7 bases and J 3 bases, with 9 bases left between them. Germline loops: CDR1 WSHSY, CDR2 SAAADI.

This clonotype was observed a handful of times. For the CDR3, the DNA is TGTGCCAGCAGCCAAGGATCCCAAGTCTACGAGCAGTACTTC. Residues: CASSQGSQVYEQYF. The rearrangement joins TRBV14 to TRBJ2-7; D remains unclear. The CDR3 loop spans 14 amino acids. Germline V gene lookup returns CDR1 SGHDN and CDR2 FVKESK. Deletions cut 1 base from V and 3 bases from J, with 10 bases between.

The chain couples TRBV20-1 to TRBJ2-6; tentative D call: TRBD2 (5 bases). This CDR3 comprises 14 residues. Germline CDR1 and CDR2: DFQATT and SNEGSKA (reference sequence). Trimming took 3 bases from V and 3 from J, leaving 9 bases between them. In DNA form, the CDR3 reads TGCAGTGCTAGGTTCGGGGTTGGGGCCAACGTCCTGACTTTC. It specifies CSARFGVGANVLTF.

A remark on this clonotype: A much larger clone differs by one base, so this may be a read error. V gene TRBV5-1 combines with J gene TRBJ2-5, with 10 bases fitting TRBD2. The CDR3 is 17 residues long. The J segment lost 4 bases and the V segment lost 2 bases, leaving 11 bases of the junction unmatched. Germline-derived CDR1 and CDR2 are SGHRS and YFSETQ. CDR3: CASSFGGSSGGGETQYF. The CDR3 coding sequence is TGCGCCAGCAGCTTCGGGGGGTCTAGCGGGGGCGGAGAGACCCAGTACTTC.

This chain links TRBV12-3 or TRBV12-4 with TRBJ1-2; D might be TRBD1 (6 bases). The V end lost 4 bases, the J end lost 8 bases, and 11 bases lay between the germline ends. This CDR3 has 12 amino acids. CDR3 sequence (DNA): TGTGCCAGCAGTTCGACAGGAAAAGGCTACACCTTC. Encoded protein: CASSSTGKGYTF.

V gene TRBV7-9 combines with J gene TRBJ1-6; the D is unclear. The CDR3 totals 13 residues. CDR1 is SEHNR and CDR2 is FQNEAQ in the germline V gene (reference sequence). The V end lost 7 bases, the J end lost 7 bases, and 11 bases lay between the germline ends. The DNA for the CDR3 is TGTGCCAGCACGGGGTTGGGGAATTCACCCCTCCACTTT. It specifies CASTGLGNSPLHF.